This passage covers 14 T cell receptor beta chains from one sample sequenced in a study of T cells after yellow fever vaccination. In TCRdb, the 5' RACE reads were re-called with MiXCR into one record per CDR3 protein. Of 350,000 to 450,000 distinct CDR3 sequences listed, roughly 6.2% are singletons. Source: PBMCs, taken 5 days after the yellow fever booster vaccination. The receptors derive from a man between 25 and 39 years old who received the YFV17D yellow fever vaccine.

This clonotype was seen repeatedly, ten times or more. J is TRBJ2-5 and V is TRBV29-1; 9 positions agree with TRBD1. The V and J ends lost 2 bases and 5 bases, in that order; junction bases with no gene match: 3. Germline loops: CDR1 SQVTM, CDR2 ANQGSEA. CDR3 length: 13 amino acids. The CDR3 reads CSVEKGQGETQYF. CDR3 DNA: TGCAGCGTTGAAAAAGGACAGGGGGAGACCCAGTACTTC.

This clonotype was seen at least ten times. This rearrangement joins TRBV6-5 to TRBJ2-5; D is ambiguous. CDR3 length: 12 amino acids. V was cut by 8 bases and J by 1 base, with 8 bases left in between. The germline V gene has CDR1 MNHEY and CDR2 SVGAGI. In DNA form, the CDR3 reads TGTGCCAGCGACCCCGTCCAAGAGACCCAGTACTTC. Translation: CASDPVQETQYF.

Comment on this clonotype: A much larger clone differs by one base, so this may be a read error. The V gene is TRBV28, the J gene TRBJ2-1; tentative D call: TRBD2 (5 bases). In germline, CDR1 is MDHEN, CDR2 SYDVKM. This CDR3 comprises 15 residues. The CDR3 DNA sequence: TGTGCCAGCAGTTTGGTGGGAGTAAACTACAATGAGAAGTTCTTC. Protein sequence: CASSLVGVNYNEKFF.

The J gene is TRBJ2-5, the V gene TRBV3-1; 9 positions match TRBD1. J lost 5 bases, V lost 4 bases, and 2 bases had no gene match. The germline V gene encodes CDR1 LGHDT and CDR2 YNNKEL (reference sequence). The CDR3 is made up of 13 amino acids. CDR3 DNA sequence: TGTGCCAGCAGCCGGACAGGGGCCGAGACCCAGTACTTC. Its protein product is CASSRTGAETQYF.

In this sample, this clonotype turned up a few times. The chain has TRBV19 and TRBJ2-7; no reliable D call. Trimming pared 5 bases from V and 4 bases from J, leaving 12 bases between. The germline V gene encodes CDR1 LNHDA and CDR2 SQIVND (reference sequence). The CDR3 contains 13 residues. CDR3 coding DNA: TGTGCCAGTAGTTTGGACGGCCGTTACGAGCAGTACTTC. It encodes CASSLDGRYEQYF.

The gene calls are TRBV3-1 and TRBJ2-1; D is perhaps TRBD2 (5 bases). Germline CDR1 reads LGHDT; CDR2 reads YNNKEL (reference sequence). Trimming removed 0 bases at V and 12 bases at J, with 12 bases between. The CDR3 covers 13 residues. The CDR3 DNA is TGTGCCAGCAGCCAAGATCGAGGACGGGGGCAGTTCTTC. It specifies CASSQDRGRGQFF.

This clonotype was seen a few times. The genes are TRBV19 and TRBJ2-6; no definite D call. Germline values: CDR1 LNHDA, CDR2 SQIVND (reference sequence). This CDR3 has 16 residues. V was clipped by 6 bases and J by 0 bases, with 12 bases between them. This CDR3 reads CASSQLVGSGANVLTF. The CDR3 DNA reads TGTGCCAGTAGCCAGTTAGTTGGCTCTGGGGCCAACGTCCTGACTTTC.

This clonotype was seen only a few times. This rearrangement joins TRBV29-1 to TRBJ2-3; D is unclear. The ends were cut back, 4 bases at V and 0 bases at J, with 11 bases in the middle. The CDR3 loop spans 14 amino acids. In germline, CDR1 is SQVTM, CDR2 ANQGSEA. The CDR3 coding sequence is TGCAGCGTTGTCGCCTCAAACAGCACAGATACGCAGTATTTT. Protein product: CSVVASNSTDTQYF.

This clonotype came up many times. The chain carries TRBV5-5 and TRBJ2-3, with 11 bases lining up with TRBD1. The germline gives CDR1 SGHKS, CDR2 YYEKEE (reference sequence). The J segment lost 5 bases and the V segment lost 4 bases, leaving 6 bases of the junction unmatched. This CDR3 comprises 15 residues. The CDR3 nucleotides read TGTGCCAGCAGCCGGGGGACAGGGGGGGAAGATACGCAGTATTTT. Its translation is CASSRGTGGEDTQYF.

This clonotype was counted at least ten times. V is TRBV7-2 and J is TRBJ1-1; D is perhaps TRBD1 (6 bases). Germline V CDR1 and CDR2: SGHTA, FQGNSA. Trimming pared 5 bases from V and 1 base from J, leaving 17 bases between. This CDR3 has 16 residues. This CDR3 is CASSLYPDRPNTEAFF. The CDR3 DNA follows: TGTGCCAGCAGCCTTTACCCGGACAGACCGAACACTGAAGCTTTCTTT.

The gene calls are TRBV5-1 and TRBJ1-2; no reliable D call. Germline V CDR1 and CDR2: SGHRS, YFSETQ. CDR3 length: 11 residues. The V gene lost 0 bases and the J gene lost 8 bases, with 5 bases spanning the gap. The CDR3 nucleotides are TGCGCCAGCAGCTTGGATGCCGGCTACACCTTC. Residues: CASSLDAGYTF.

The chain links TRBV15 to TRBJ2-7; D is ambiguous. The CDR3 covers 17 residues. Germline V gene lookup returns CDR1 LNHNV and CDR2 YYDKDF (reference sequence). V dropped 0 bases and J dropped 0 bases, with 15 bases sitting between them. The DNA of the CDR3 is TGTGCCACCAGCAGAGATAATAAGGGCCGGAGCTCCTACGAGCAGTACTTC. It encodes CATSRDNKGRSSYEQYF. Looking up the rest from reference TRBV15 and TRBJ2-7 gives the full variable domain: DAMVIQNPRYQVTQFGKPVTLSCSQTLNHNVMYWYQQKSSQAPKLLFHYYDKDFNNEADTPDNFQSRRPNTSFCFLDIRSPGLGDTAMYLCATSRDNKGRSSYEQYFGPGTRLTVT.

This clonotype was counted a few times. The CDR3 DNA reads TGCGCCAGCAGCCAAGGGAGTGGTGCGGGGGAGACCCAGTACTTC. The encoded protein is CASSQGSGAGETQYF. V is TRBV4-3 and J is TRBJ2-5; tentative D call: TRBD2 (6 bases). The CDR3 length is 15 residues. V was pared by 1 base and J by 5 bases, with 14 bases between. In germline, CDR1 is LGHNA, CDR2 YSLEER.

This clonotype was detected a few times. V and J are TRBV10-3 and TRBJ2-7, with TRBD2 as a possible D gene (7 bases). The CDR3 totals 16 residues. V lost 0 bases and J lost 0, with 12 bases in between. Per the germline V gene, CDR1 is ENHRY and CDR2 is SYGVKD. The CDR3 here is CAISESGGGSSYEQYF. CDR3 sequence (DNA): TGTGCCATCAGTGAGTCGGGGGGCGGGAGCTCCTACGAGCAGTACTTC.